The rows below give T cell receptor beta chains drawn from one sample of a study of metastatic and nonmetastatic thyroid tumors. TCRdb reanalyzed the PCR reads via MiXCR. This sample has around 27,000 clones, with about 22% found just once. The sample comprised blood. These receptors came from a female donor with papillary thyroid cancer or a benign thyroid nodule (not recorded which). Some clones in this sample may be carry-over from other donors' samples. CDR3s include the opening cysteine and the closing phenylalanine or tryptophan. The D gene is left open where the match is weak. Only part of the rows carry a size: once, few, many, or a class if the clone is expanded.

j_gene,abundance,d_gene,v_gene,CDR3aa,CDR3nt
TRBJ1-1,-,-,TRBV6-1,CASSLNKNTEAFF,TGTGCCAGCAGCTTGAACAAGAACACTGAAGCTTTCTTT
TRBJ2-7,-,-,TRBV5-4,CASSLPTADGDPYF,TGTGCCAGCAGCTTGCCAACAGCCGATGGCGATCCGTACTTC
TRBJ1-5,-,-,TRBV20-1,CSARWWTWYNQPQHF,TGCAGTGCTAGATGGTGGACATGGTACAATCAGCCCCAGCATTTT
TRBJ1-1,many,TRBD1,TRBV5-1,CASSRTGVGTEAFF,TGCGCCAGCAGCCGGACAGGGGTAGGCACTGAAGCTTTCTTT
TRBJ2-2,many,-,TRBV6-4,CASSRIDTGELFF,TGTGCCAGCTCCCGAATCGACACCGGGGAGCTGTTTTTT
TRBJ2-5,many,-,TRBV29-1,CSAPVVVGETQYF,TGCAGCGCCCCGGTCGTAGTTGGAGAGACCCAGTACTTC
TRBJ1-5,many,-,TRBV5-1,CASSLGGGSNQPQHF,TGCGCCAGCAGCTTGGGAGGGGGTAGCAATCAGCCCCAGCATTTT
TRBJ2-3,many,-,TRBV19,CASSDRPFSTDTQYF,TGTGCCAGTAGCGACAGGCCGTTTAGCACAGATACGCAGTATTTT
TRBJ2-1,-,TRBD2,TRBV6-1,CASKVPLAYYNEQFF,TGTGCCAGCAAGGTCCCACTAGCGTACTACAATGAGCAGTTCTTC
TRBJ2-7,-,TRBD2,TRBV7-6,CDSSTLAGQAFYEQYF,TGTGACAGCAGCACCCTAGCGGGTCAAGCCTTCTACGAGCAGTACTTC
TRBJ2-3,many,-,TRBV6-2/TRBV6-3,CASSFGGPTDTQYF,TGTGCCAGCAGTTTCGGAGGGCCCACAGATACGCAGTATTTT